Shown below are 22 T cell receptor beta chains from a single sample sequenced in a study of spatial heterogeneity in lung cancer. Time point reported: sample taken at primary tumor resection. Whole RNA from tumor, nontumor lung or frozen PBMC was sequenced unsorted. TCRdb processed the 5' RACE reads anew with MiXCR; each CDR3 protein has one entry. This repertoire shows 8,500 to 13,000 distinct CDR3 sequences, around 9.3% found once; its top ten account for about 24%. The material sequenced was PBMCs, taken at surgery. These receptor sequences come from a male donor with early-stage non-small cell lung cancer.

This clonotype appeared a few times. The chain employs TRBV28 and TRBJ2-1; D might be TRBD2 (5 bases). CDR3 length: 12 residues. Germline V lookup: CDR1 MDHEN, CDR2 SYDVKM. The V end was cut by 5 bases, the J end by 8 bases, with 10 bases between. The CDR3 coding sequence is TGTGCCAGCAGTGTCTCTAGCTATGAGCAGTTCTTC. Translating gives CASSVSSYEQFF.

This clonotype was observed many times. The chain uses TRBV11-2 and TRBJ2-1; 7 bases align to TRBD1. From germline, CDR1 is SGHAT and CDR2 FQNNGV. The CDR3 contains 15 residues. After removal of 3 bases from V and 4 bases from J, the junction contained 6 bases not matched to a gene. CDR3 bases: TGTGCCAGCAGCTTGGCTACAGGGGTTTACAATGAGCAGTTCTTC. As protein: CASSLATGVYNEQFF. The full variable domain, with the rest looked up from reference TRBV11-2 and TRBJ2-1, is EAGVAQSPRYKIIEKRQSVAFWCNPISGHATLYWYQQILGQGPKLLIQFQNNGVVDDSQLPKDRFSAERLKGVDSTLKIQPAKLEDSAVYLCASSLATGVYNEQFFGPGTRLTVL.

The rearrangement uses TRBV10-3 and TRBJ2-7; 7 bases align to TRBD1. With 3 bases clipped from V and 2 bases from J, the junction kept 10 bases outside the gene matches. The length of the CDR3 is 16 residues. Per the germline V gene, CDR1 is ENHRY and CDR2 is SYGVKD. The CDR3 region has the DNA TGTGCCATCAGTGACCGGAACAGGGGAAGAACCTACGAGCAGTACTTC. Protein: CAISDRNRGRTYEQYF.

This clonotype is medium-sized (0.01 to 0.1%). The rearrangement joins TRBV7-9 to TRBJ1-6, with TRBD1 as a possible D gene (6 bases). The CDR3 covers 13 residues. Germline assignment: CDR1 SEHNR and CDR2 FQNEAQ (reference sequence). V lost 4 bases, J lost 7 bases, and 8 bases lay in between. The CDR3, as DNA: TGTGCCAGCAGCTGGGGGGCGAATTCACCCCTCCACTTT. Translating gives CASSWGANSPLHF.

Many counts were recorded for this clonotype. The CDR3 nucleotides are TGCGCCAGCAGCTTGGGACAGAGCAATCAGCCCCAGCATTTT. Encoded protein: CASSLGQSNQPQHF. The chain combines TRBV5-1 with TRBJ1-5; the D gene is possibly TRBD1 (5 bases). In germline, CDR1 is SGHRS, CDR2 YFSETQ. Trimming left V 0 bases short and J 1 base short, with 5 bases between. CDR3 length equals 14 residues.

The chain combines TRBV7-6 with TRBJ2-5; 10 bases agree with TRBD2. The V and J ends lost 6 bases and 9 bases, in that order; junction bases with no gene match: 4. The CDR3 has 12 residues. Germline loops: CDR1 SGHVS, CDR2 FNYEAQ. CDR3 nucleotide sequence: TGTGCCAGCAGGGGCAGCGGGGGGGCCCAGTACTTC. It specifies CASRGSGGAQYF.

This clonotype came up many times. J is TRBJ2-5 and V is TRBV2; TRBD2 might be the D (5 bases). The V end lost 8 bases, the J end lost 4 bases, and 14 bases lay between the germline ends. The CDR3 length is 13 residues. Per the germline V gene, CDR1 is SNHLY and CDR2 is FYNNEI. This CDR3 reads CASRWTGPETQYF. Written as DNA, the CDR3 is TGTGCCAGCCGATGGACTGGACCAGAGACCCAGTACTTC.

The chain recombines TRBV29-1 with TRBJ2-5; 10 bases are shared with TRBD1. The ends lost 8 bases at V and 4 bases at J; junction bases unmatched: 10. CDR3 length equals 14 residues. Germline CDR1 is SQVTM and CDR2 is ANQGSEA. CDR3 sequence (DNA): TGCAGCACGACAGGGGGCGCTGGTGGAGAGACCCAGTACTTC. Its translation: CSTTGGAGGETQYF.

This clonotype was detected many times. This rearrangement joins TRBV5-4 to TRBJ2-7; possible D gene TRBD1, 6 bases. Germline CDR1 reads SGHNT; CDR2 reads YYREEE (reference sequence). The V end was cut by 0 bases, the J end by 4 bases, with 14 bases between. The CDR3 length is 15 residues. The CDR3 reads CASSLDQGSLYEQYF. CDR3 coding DNA: TGTGCCAGCAGCTTGGACCAGGGGTCTCTGTACGAGCAGTACTTC.

This clonotype counts as medium-sized. This chain links TRBV28 with TRBJ2-7; D may be TRBD1 or TRBD2 (5 bases each). Trimming left V 8 bases short and J 5 bases short, with 13 bases between. The CDR3 runs 12 residues. Germline lookup yields CDR1 MDHEN and CDR2 SYDVKM. The CDR3 coding sequence is TGTGCCAGCGGGACCGCGGTCCACGAGCAGTACTTC. Its protein product is CASGTAVHEQYF.

This rearrangement joins TRBV5-1 to TRBJ2-2; TRBD1 aligns across 9 bases. The CDR3 spans 14 residues. CDR1 SGHRS and CDR2 YFSETQ come from the germline V gene. After removal of 4 bases from V and 6 bases from J, the junction contained 4 bases not matched to a gene. CDR3 nucleotide sequence: TGCGCCAGCAGCCCCGGGACAGGGTCCGGGGAGCTGTTTTTT. It specifies CASSPGTGSGELFF.

This clonotype is labeled medium-sized. The chain joins TRBV28 to TRBJ1-1; 7 bases are shared with TRBD1. Germline V gene sequence: CDR1 MDHEN, CDR2 SYDVKM. The V and J ends lost 0 bases and 4 bases, in that order; junction bases with no gene match: 8. The CDR3 has 16 amino acids. The chain's CDR3 is CASSLWQGESGTEAFF. CDR3 nucleotides: TGTGCCAGCAGTTTATGGCAGGGGGAATCGGGCACTGAAGCTTTCTTT.

Within the sample, this clonotype is medium-sized. The rearrangement uses TRBV7-8 and TRBJ2-7, with 9 nucleotides matching TRBD1. The ends lost 6 bases at V and 2 bases at J; junction bases unmatched: 5. The length of the CDR3 is 14 residues. Germline CDR1 is SGHVS and CDR2 is FQNEAQ. The CDR3 region is CASRTRDRAYEQYF. CDR3 bases: TGTGCCAGCAGGACGCGGGACAGGGCCTACGAGCAGTACTTC. Drawing the rest from reference TRBV7-8 and TRBJ2-7, the complete variable domain is GAGVSQSPRYKVAKRGQDVALRCDPISGHVSLFWYQQALGQGPEFLTYFQNEAQLDKSGLPSDRFFAERPEGSVSTLKIQRTQQEDSAVYLCASRTRDRAYEQYFGPGTRLTVT.

Within the sample, this clonotype is medium-sized. V usage is TRBV7-8 and J usage is TRBJ2-7, with 10 bases matching TRBD2. J lost 2 bases, V lost 3 bases, and 7 bases had no gene match. CDR1 is SGHVS and CDR2 is FQNEAQ in the germline V gene. There are 16 residues in the CDR3. The CDR3 spells CASSLLSGGETYEQYF. CDR3 coding DNA: TGTGCCAGCAGCTTGCTAAGCGGGGGGGAAACCTACGAGCAGTACTTC.

This clonotype was seen ten or more times. This sequence joins TRBV19 and TRBJ2-6, with D perhaps TRBD2 (5 bases). The ends were cut back, 2 bases at V and 4 bases at J, with 9 bases in the middle. Germline V gives CDR1 LNHDA, CDR2 SQIVND (reference sequence). The CDR3 totals 15 residues. CDR3 in amino acids: CASSIRGVGANVLTF. CDR3 bases: TGTGCCAGTAGTATACGGGGTGTAGGGGCCAACGTCCTGACTTTC.

This clonotype qualifies as medium-sized. The gene calls are TRBV29-1 and TRBJ2-7, with 7 bases fitting TRBD1. Germline V gene sequence: CDR1 SQVTM, CDR2 ANQGSEA. Unmatched junction bases numbered 9, after V lost 4 bases and J lost 3 bases. There are 14 residues in the CDR3. CDR3 in amino acids: CSVGRTGLNYEQYF. In DNA form, the CDR3 reads TGCAGCGTTGGTCGGACAGGACTTAACTACGAGCAGTACTTC.

With respect to this clonotype: A much bigger clone sits one base away, suggesting this may be a read error. This chain connects TRBV5-1 to TRBJ2-7, with a weak D call TRBD1 (5 bases). Germline lookup yields CDR1 SGHRS and CDR2 YFSETQ. CDR3 length: 12 residues. The V end lost 1 base, the J end lost 3 bases, and 5 bases lay between the germline ends. The DNA for the CDR3 is TGCGCCAGCAGCTTGCAGGGCTACGAGCAGTACTTC. Translated: CASSLQGYEQYF.

This chain joins TRBV27 and TRBJ1-4, with a weak D call TRBD1 (5 bases). CDR1 and CDR2 from the germline V gene are MNHEY and SMNVEV (reference sequence). V lost 5 bases to trimming and J lost 8 bases, with 18 bases between them. This CDR3 is 15 amino acids long. The CDR3 reads CASSPSGVRGEKLFF. In nucleotides, the CDR3 is TGTGCCAGCAGTCCCTCCGGGGTGCGGGGGGAAAAACTGTTTTTT.

This clonotype is medium-sized in the sample. The V and J genes are TRBV5-8 and TRBJ2-1; the match to TRBD2 covers 14 bases. J gave up 1 base and V 7 bases, and 19 bases lay outside the gene matches. The CDR3 covers 21 residues. Germline V lookup: CDR1 SGHTS, CDR2 YDEGEE. This CDR3 reads CASELNRPDRLAGGSYNEQFF. The CDR3 DNA follows: TGTGCCAGCGAGCTTAATCGGCCCGACAGACTAGCGGGGGGGTCCTACAATGAGCAGTTCTTC.

This clonotype has at least ten counts. An end of the junction does not agree with germline; a read error may underlie this. Here the CDR3 reads CASTSWGTGELFF. In DNA, the CDR3 is TGTGCCAGCACATCTTGGGGCACCGGGGAGCTGTTTTTC. The V and J genes are TRBV12-3 or TRBV12-4 and TRBJ2-2, with D possibly being TRBD1 or TRBD2 (5 bases each). This CDR3 comprises 13 residues.

This clonotype was observed at least ten times. The chain joins TRBV2 to TRBJ2-4, with a weak D call TRBD1 (5 bases). The CDR3 totals 12 residues. Trimming stripped 3 bases from V and 9 bases from J, with 9 bases between. Germline values: CDR1 SNHLY, CDR2 FYNNEI. The CDR3 DNA is TGTGCCAGCAGTGAGGTCCAGGGCATTCAGTACTTC. Protein product: CASSEVQGIQYF.

Many counts were recorded for this clonotype. J is TRBJ2-5 and V is TRBV7-9, with D possibly called TRBD1 or TRBD2 (5 bases each). The V end was cut by 1 base, the J end by 1 base, with 10 bases between. Germline assignment: CDR1 SEHNR and CDR2 FQNEAQ (reference sequence). This CDR3 is 15 amino acids long. CDR3: CASSLGGVLQETQYF. CDR3 bases: TGTGCCAGCAGCTTAGGAGGGGTCCTCCAAGAGACCCAGTACTTC.